The 26 T cell receptor beta chains in this list originate from one sample, sequenced in a study of T cell clonality in common variable immunodeficiency (dated by TCRdb to between 2015 and 2016). Library preparation used the immunoSEQ multiplex PCR assay. TCRdb stores this immuneACCESS table with in-frame sequences only. Part of the clones is absent; in the studies checked, under half of the shortfall reflects unresolved V genes, and no reason is known for the rest. The data for this sample show some 60,000 clones, each detected more than once. Approximately 1.7% of the sample is held by the ten biggest clonotypes. Sequencing was done on a sample of peripheral blood mononuclear cells. The receptors derive from a person aged 18 to 75 in good health.

This clone was seen many times. The sequence runs out 3 residues before the end of the CDR3; the remainder is reconstructed from the germline J gene. The rearrangement links TRBV13 to TRBJ2-4, with TRBD2 matching 7 bases. J was trimmed by 6 bases and V by 3 bases; bases with no gene match: 2. In germline, CDR1 is PRHDT, CDR2 FYEKMQ (reference sequence). The CDR3 totals 13 residues. CDR3 sequence: CASSLAGVNIQYF. The covered CDR3 bases are TGTGCCAGCAGCTTGGCGGGGGTAAACATT. The full variable domain, rest sourced from reference TRBV13 and TRBJ2-4, is AAGVIQSPRHLIKEKRETATLKCYPIPRHDTVYWYQQGPGQDPQFLISFYEKMQSDKGSIPDRFSAQQFSDYHSELNMSSLELGDSALYFCASSLAGVNIQYFGAGTRLSVL.

Many counts were recorded for this clone. The sequenced fragment ends 3 residues before the CDR3 boundary, so the rest is inferred from the germline J gene. The rearrangement joins TRBV19 to TRBJ2-1; D unresolved. The CDR3 contains 17 residues. Trimming pared 5 bases from V and 0 bases from J, leaving 17 bases between. The V gene's germline CDR1 is LNHDA and CDR2 SQIVND (reference sequence). This CDR3 is CASSLTVGPSSYNEQFF. The CDR3 bases that were read are TGTGCCAGTAGTCTAACGGTTGGGCCAAGCTCCTACAATGAG.

This clone appeared a few times. The DNA ends 3 residues before the CDR3 does, and the rest of the CDR3 is filled in from the germline J gene. The V call is TRBV20-1, the J call TRBJ2-1; 11 bases are shared with TRBD2. The CDR3 consists of 16 residues. V trimming: 3 bases; J trimming: 4 bases; junction bases outside the gene matches: 8. The germline V gene encodes CDR1 DFQATT and CDR2 SNEGSKA (reference sequence). The CDR3 here is CSASRGLAARYNEQFF. The covered CDR3 bases are TGCAGTGCTAGTAGGGGACTAGCGGCCCGTTACAATGAG.

In this sample, this clone turned up many times. The read comes to an end 3 residues before the CDR3 does, leaving the germline J gene to fill in the end. The chain has TRBV7-9 and TRBJ2-5, with 10 bases matching TRBD2. Losses at the gene ends were 5 bases for V and 5 bases for J; bases not matched to a gene: 8. The length of the CDR3 is 15 residues. Germline loops: CDR1 SEHNR, CDR2 FQNEAQ (reference sequence). The CDR3 DNA, read in part, is TGTGCCAGCAGCGCTAGCGGGAGCTTTAGGGAGACC. Residues: CASSASGSFRET. The complete CDR3 protein is CASSASGSFRETQYF.

This clone was picked up a small number of times. A far larger clone lies a single base away; this is likely a read error. The read ends 3 residues early relative to the CDR3; the germline J gene fills the gap. The genes are TRBV7-9 and TRBJ1-5, with D possibly TRBD1 on 5 matching bases. This CDR3 region has 13 residues. Germline V gives CDR1 SEHNR, CDR2 FQNEAQ (reference sequence). The part of the CDR3 DNA that was read is TGTTCCAGCAGCTGGTCAGGGAATCAGCCC. It yields the protein CSSSWSGNQP. In full, the CDR3 is CSSSWSGNQPQHF.

This clone has at least ten counts. The read is 3 residues too short to cover the CDR3 end, so that end is filled in from the germline J gene. The gene calls are TRBV20-1 and TRBJ2-7; TRBD2 matches 9 bases. V shed 3 bases and J 4 bases; nucleotides not matched to a gene: 13. Germline CDR1 DFQATT, CDR2 SNEGSKA (reference sequence). This CDR3 spans 16 amino acids. The CDR3 loop is CSARSLAGPGRYEQYF. The sequenced CDR3 bases are TGCAGTGCTAGGAGTCTAGCGGGACCGGGCAGGTACGAG.

In its sample, this clone was seen many times. The read terminates 3 residues before the CDR3 end, so the remaining end is supplied by the germline J gene. The genes are TRBV7-2 and TRBJ2-2, with unresolved D. CDR1 and CDR2 from the germline V gene are SGHTA and FQGNSA. V was trimmed by 3 bases and J by 9 bases, leaving 8 bases between them. This CDR3 spans 12 amino acids. The part of the CDR3 DNA that was read is TGTGCCAGCAGCTTCTTTCCCTGGGAG. Amino acids: CASSFFPWE. In full, the CDR3 reads CASSFFPWELFF.

Ten or more counts support this clone. CDR3 DNA (partial): TGTGCCAGCAGTTACTCGACAGGGGGCTACGAG. Its protein is CASSYSTGGYE. The entire CDR3 sequence reads CASSYSTGGYEQYF. J is TRBJ2-7 and V is TRBV6-2 or TRBV6-3, with 9 positions matching TRBD1. The read ends 3 residues before the CDR3 terminus; that terminus is restored from the germline J gene. V lost 0 bases and J lost 3; bases outside the gene matches: 0. CDR1 is MNHEY and CDR2 is SVGEGT in the germline V gene. The length of the CDR3 is 14 residues.

Many counts were recorded for this clone. The read stops 3 residues short of the end of the CDR3; the missing end is completed from the germline J gene. The chain combines TRBV20-1 with TRBJ1-2; the D gene is possibly TRBD1 (5 bases). Trimming shortened V by 6 bases and J by 4 bases, and 15 bases separated the two germline ends. The CDR3 sequence is 13 residues long. The germline gives CDR1 DFQATT, CDR2 SNEGSKA (reference sequence). The covered CDR3 bases are TGCAGTGCCCCTACAGACAGTACCTATGGC. Protein sequence: CSAPTDSTYG. The full CDR3 is CSAPTDSTYGYTF.

This clone was picked up many times. With the read ending 3 residues before the CDR3 end, the germline J gene is used to fill in that end. The V and J genes are TRBV7-2 and TRBJ1-2; D is possibly TRBD1 (5 bases). Trimming shortened V by 1 base and J by 6 bases, and 15 bases separated the two germline ends. The CDR3 sequence is 15 residues long. Germline CDR1 reads SGHTA; CDR2 reads FQGNSA. CDR3 amino acids: CASSLVGQGGNGYTF. The sequenced part of the CDR3 DNA is TGTGCCAGCAGCTTAGTAGGTCAGGGTGGGAATGGC. The full variable domain, in which reference TRBV7-2 and TRBJ1-2 provide the parts outside the CDR3, is GAGVSQSPSNKVTEKGKDVELRCDPISGHTALYWYRQSLGQGLEFLIYFQGNSAPDKSGLPSDRFSAERTGGSVSTLTIQRTQQEDSAVYLCASSLVGQGGNGYTFGSGTRLTVV.

Many counts were recorded for this clone. The read ends 3 residues shy of where the CDR3 ends; the end is completed using the germline J gene. The rearrangement joins TRBV7-2 to TRBJ2-3; no definite D call. The CDR3 loop spans 14 amino acids. V was pared by 2 bases and J by 0 bases, with 6 bases between. Germline CDR1 reads SGHTA; CDR2 reads FQGNSA. The sequenced part of the CDR3 DNA is TGTGCCAGCAGCTTATACCGGAGCACAGATACG. This codes for CASSLYRSTDT. The whole CDR3 reads CASSLYRSTDTQYF.

This clone was observed a few times. The read comes to an end 3 residues before the CDR3 does, leaving the germline J gene to fill in the end. V gene TRBV20-1 combines with J gene TRBJ1-1; 9 nucleotides agree with TRBD1. Germline lookup yields CDR1 DFQATT and CDR2 SNEGSKA (reference sequence). The CDR3 length is 15 residues. J was trimmed by 2 bases and V by 0 bases; bases with no gene match: 4. CDR3 DNA, as far as it was read: TGCAGTGCTAGAGAAAGACAGGGGGTTAACACTGAA. Translation: CSARERQGVNTE. The full CDR3 protein is CSARERQGVNTEAFF.

This clone was counted many times. The read ends 3 residues shy of where the CDR3 ends; the end is completed using the germline J gene. The chain links TRBV24-1 to TRBJ2-1, with a weak D call TRBD2 (6 bases). V gave up 7 bases and J gave up 0 bases, with 9 bases separating them. CDR3 length: 14 amino acids. Germline V gene lookup returns CDR1 KGHDR and CDR2 SFDVKD. The sequenced part of the CDR3 DNA is TGTGCCACCAGCCGGGACTTCTCCTACAATGAG. Protein product: CATSRDFSYNE. The CDR3 in full is CATSRDFSYNEQFF.

In this sample, this clone turned up many times. The read halts 3 residues ahead of the CDR3 end, with the missing end drawn from the germline J gene. The rearrangement uses TRBV19 and TRBJ2-1; TRBD1 matches 9 bases. CDR3 size: 15 residues. Germline loops: CDR1 LNHDA, CDR2 SQIVND (reference sequence). The trim removed 5 bases at V and 8 bases at J, leaving 10 bases unmatched. Incomplete CDR3 DNA: TGTGCCAGTAGTCCATCCGGGACAGGGTTCTATGAG. Its translation is CASSPSGTGFYE. The whole CDR3 is CASSPSGTGFYEQFF.

This clone was counted many times. The observed sequence ends 3 residues before the CDR3 terminus, with the missing tail filled in from the germline J gene. The chain carries TRBV19 and TRBJ1-2; the D gene is possibly TRBD1 (5 bases). This CDR3 contains 14 residues. Deletions cut 6 bases from V and 4 bases from J, with 15 bases between. Looked up from germline, CDR1 is LNHDA and CDR2 is SQIVND (reference sequence). Incomplete CDR3 DNA: TGTGCCAGTAGAACCCCAGTTGACAGCTATGGC. Protein sequence: CASRTPVDSYG. The entire CDR3 protein reads CASRTPVDSYGYTF.

This clone was observed at least ten times. The sequenced part of the CDR3 DNA is TGTGCCAGTAGTATGGGACTAGCGGGGCCGGTTTACAATGAG. This gives the protein CASSMGLAGPVYNE. In full, the CDR3 reads CASSMGLAGPVYNEQFF. This chain connects TRBV19 to TRBJ2-1; 13 nucleotides align to TRBD2. The missing CDR3 end, 3 residues past where the read stops, is filled in from the germline J gene. The CDR3 spans 17 residues. J was trimmed by 4 bases and V by 3 bases; bases with no gene match: 6. CDR1 and CDR2 from the germline V gene are LNHDA and SQIVND (reference sequence).

Many counts were recorded for this clone. The read stops 3 residues short of the end of the CDR3; the missing end is completed from the germline J gene. The chain employs TRBV19 and TRBJ2-7; 7 bases align to TRBD2. Trimming at V came to 2 bases and at J to 3 bases, leaving 10 bases not matched to a gene. Germline V gene data show CDR1 as LNHDA and CDR2 as SQIVND (reference sequence). This CDR3 comprises 16 residues. This CDR3 reads CASSIQSSGRGYEQYF. CDR3 DNA, as far as it was read: TGTGCCAGTAGTATACAAAGCTCTGGGAGGGGCTACGAG.

In this sample, this clone turned up a few times. A much larger clone sits a single nucleotide away, making a read error possible. The read gets to within 3 residues of the CDR3 end, and the germline J gene fills in the rest. The chain recombines TRBV7-2 with TRBJ2-1, with D possibly TRBD2 on 7 matching bases. The germline V gene encodes CDR1 SGHTA and CDR2 FQGNSA. Trimming left V 4 bases short and J 4 bases short, with 14 bases between. This CDR3 is 15 amino acids long. The CDR3 bases that were read are TGTGCCAGCAGCTCGATGGGAGGGGGTTACAATGAG. This gives the protein CASSSMGGGYNE. The full CDR3 reads CASSSMGGGYNEQFF.

The sample holds a few counts of this clone. The chain's CDR3 is CASSERGTGYGPNEQFF. The CDR3 bases that were read are TGTGCCAGCAGTGAAAGGGGGACGGGTTATGGACCCAATGAG. This chain links TRBV2 with TRBJ2-1; maybe TRBD1 (6 bases). The read falls 3 residues short of the CDR3 end, and the missing part is taken from the germline J gene. CDR1 is SNHLY and CDR2 is FYNNEI in the germline V gene. The germline V and J ends were trimmed by 2 bases and 6 bases, with 20 bases remaining between them. The CDR3 has 17 residues.

This clone appeared many times. The read halts 3 residues ahead of the CDR3 end, with the missing end drawn from the germline J gene. The chain recombines TRBV20-1 with TRBJ1-1; possible D gene TRBD1, 5 bases. V was cut by 5 bases and J by 3 bases, with 10 bases left in between. The CDR3 consists of 12 residues. In germline, CDR1 is DFQATT, CDR2 SNEGSKA (reference sequence). CDR3 amino acids: CSAREGYTEAFF. The CDR3 bases that were read are TGCAGTGCTCGGGAGGGGTACACTGAA.

This clone has a count of ten or more. The CDR3 extends 3 residues past the end of the read, so its final part is completed from the germline J gene. This rearrangement joins TRBV20-1 to TRBJ1-6, with TRBD1 matching 10 bases. This CDR3 region has 14 residues. CDR1 is DFQATT and CDR2 is SNEGSKA in the germline V gene (reference sequence). J was trimmed by 7 bases and V by 3 bases; bases with no gene match: 3. CDR3 in amino acids: CSARRTGGNSPLHF. The covered CDR3 bases are TGCAGTGCTAGGCGGACAGGGGGGAATTCACCC.

This clone was recorded many times. The CDR3 goes on 3 residues after the read ends, and that part is filled in from the germline J gene. J is TRBJ2-1 and V is TRBV5-6, with TRBD2 matching over 10 bases. Germline V gene data show CDR1 as SGHDT and CDR2 as YYEEEE. The junction had 3 bases not matched to a gene; V was cut back by 3 bases and J by 6 bases. This CDR3 is built from 14 residues. The CDR3 DNA, read in part, is TGTGCCAGCAGCTCTCGGACTAGCGGCAATGAG. Translated, it gives CASSSRTSGNE. The full CDR3 reads CASSSRTSGNEQFF. Drawing the rest from reference TRBV5-6 and TRBJ2-1, the complete variable domain is DAGVTQSPTHLIKTRGQQVTLRCSPKSGHDTVSWYQQALGQGPQFIFQYYEEEERQRGNFPDRFSGHQFPNYSSELNVNALLLGDSALYLCASSSRTSGNEQFFGPGTRLTVL.

This clone was counted at least ten times. One end of the junction fails to match germline, which may point to a read error. The read finishes 3 residues shy of the CDR3 end, and the germline J gene is used to complete it. The genes are TRBV4-2 and TRBJ2-1; 7 bases are a match to TRBD2. The germline V gene encodes CDR1 LGHNA and CDR2 YNFKEQ. This CDR3 comprises 15 residues. CDR3 loop: CASSQDGLAYNEQFF. The CDR3 DNA, read in part, is TGCGCCAGCAGCCAAGACGGACTAGCCTACAATGAG.

This clone was picked up many times. Partial CDR3 DNA: TGTGCCAGCAGTTCGGGACTAGCGGGCGAG. Its protein product is CASSSGLAGE. The full CDR3 is CASSSGLAGEQYF. This sequence joins TRBV12-3 or TRBV12-4 and TRBJ2-7; TRBD2 matches 12 bases. The CDR3 extends 3 residues past the end of the read, so its final part is completed from the germline J gene. Trimming removed 4 bases from V and 6 bases from J; junction bases left unmatched: 1. The CDR3 covers 13 residues.

Turning to this clone: Read data end 3 residues before the CDR3 end; the end is taken from the germline J gene. The chain links TRBV7-9 to TRBJ1-2; D is uncertain. Germline CDR1 reads SEHNR; CDR2 reads FQNEAQ (reference sequence). The CDR3 spans 13 residues. Partial CDR3 DNA: TGTGCCAGCAGCTTAGAGGACTACAATGAC. Protein sequence: CASSLEDYND. Given in full, the CDR3 is CASSLEDYNDYTF.

There are many counts of this clone. The chain's CDR3 is CASSPPGNTEAFF. The part of the CDR3 DNA that was read is TGTGCCAGCTCACCACCAGGGAACACTGAA. The chain combines TRBV18 with TRBJ1-1; D uncertain. The CDR3 end lies 3 residues beyond the end of the read and is filled in from the germline J gene. V was pared by 0 bases and J by 1 base, with 3 bases between. CDR1 KGHSH and CDR2 LQKENI come from the germline V gene. The CDR3 is made up of 13 amino acids.